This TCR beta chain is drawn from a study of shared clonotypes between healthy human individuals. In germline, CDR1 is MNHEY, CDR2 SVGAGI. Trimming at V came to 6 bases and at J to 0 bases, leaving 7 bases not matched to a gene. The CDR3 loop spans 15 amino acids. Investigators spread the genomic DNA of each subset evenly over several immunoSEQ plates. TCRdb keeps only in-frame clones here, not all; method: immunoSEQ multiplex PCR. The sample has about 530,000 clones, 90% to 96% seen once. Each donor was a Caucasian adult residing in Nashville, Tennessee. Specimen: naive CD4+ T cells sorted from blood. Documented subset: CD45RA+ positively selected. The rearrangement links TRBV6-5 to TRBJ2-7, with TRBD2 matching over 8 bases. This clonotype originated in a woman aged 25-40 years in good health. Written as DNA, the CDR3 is TGTGCCAGCAGCCGCGCCGGGACTAGCTCCTACGAGCAGTACTTC. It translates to CASSRAGTSSYEQYF.